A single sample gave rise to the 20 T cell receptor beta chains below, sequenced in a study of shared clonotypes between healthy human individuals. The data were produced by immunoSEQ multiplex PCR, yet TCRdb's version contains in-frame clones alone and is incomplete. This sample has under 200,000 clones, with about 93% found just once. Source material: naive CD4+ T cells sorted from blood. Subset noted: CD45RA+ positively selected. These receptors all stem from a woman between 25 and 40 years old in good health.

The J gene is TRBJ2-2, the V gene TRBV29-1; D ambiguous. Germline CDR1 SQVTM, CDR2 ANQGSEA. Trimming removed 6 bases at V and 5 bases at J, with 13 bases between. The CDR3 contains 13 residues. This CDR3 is CSVGQDVTGELFF. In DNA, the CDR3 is TGCAGCGTAGGGCAGGACGTTACCGGGGAGCTGTTTTTT.

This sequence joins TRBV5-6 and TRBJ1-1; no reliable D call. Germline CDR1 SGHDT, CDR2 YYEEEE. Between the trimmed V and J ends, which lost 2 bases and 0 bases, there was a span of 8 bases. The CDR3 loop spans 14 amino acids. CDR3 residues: CASSFGRMNTEAFF. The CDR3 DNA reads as TGTGCCAGCAGCTTCGGCAGGATGAACACTGAAGCTTTCTTT.

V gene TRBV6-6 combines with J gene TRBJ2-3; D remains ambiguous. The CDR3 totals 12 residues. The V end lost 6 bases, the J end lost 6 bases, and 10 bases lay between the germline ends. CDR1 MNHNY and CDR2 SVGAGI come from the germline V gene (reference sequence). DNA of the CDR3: TGTGCCAGCAGAGTAAACGTGGATACGCAGTATTTT. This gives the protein CASRVNVDTQYF.

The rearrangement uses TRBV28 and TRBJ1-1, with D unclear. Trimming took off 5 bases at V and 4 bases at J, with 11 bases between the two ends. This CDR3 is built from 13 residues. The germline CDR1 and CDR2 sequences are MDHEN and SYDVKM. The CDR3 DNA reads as TGTGCCAGCAGTCAGGTCCCCAGCACTGAAGCTTTCTTT. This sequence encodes CASSQVPSTEAFF.

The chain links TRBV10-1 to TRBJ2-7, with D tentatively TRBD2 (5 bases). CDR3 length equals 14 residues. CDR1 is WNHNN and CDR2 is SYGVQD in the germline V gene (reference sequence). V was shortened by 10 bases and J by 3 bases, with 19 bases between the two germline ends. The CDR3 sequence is CATQPSSDLYEQYF. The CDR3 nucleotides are TGCGCCACCCAGCCCAGTAGCGACCTCTACGAGCAGTACTTC.

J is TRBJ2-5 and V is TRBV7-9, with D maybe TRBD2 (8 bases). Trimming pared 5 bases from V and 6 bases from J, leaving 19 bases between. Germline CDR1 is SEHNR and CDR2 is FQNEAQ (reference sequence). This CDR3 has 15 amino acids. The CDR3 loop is CASSPRGSSGKTQYF. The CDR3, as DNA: TGTGCCAGCAGCCCCAGGGGGAGTAGCGGGAAGACCCAGTACTTC.

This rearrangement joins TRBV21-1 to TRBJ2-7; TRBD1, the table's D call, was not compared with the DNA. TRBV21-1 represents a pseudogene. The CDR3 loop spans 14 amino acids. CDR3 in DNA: TGTGCCAGCAGCCCACGGACAGGGAACTACGAGCAGTACTTC. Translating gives CASSPRTGNYEQYF.

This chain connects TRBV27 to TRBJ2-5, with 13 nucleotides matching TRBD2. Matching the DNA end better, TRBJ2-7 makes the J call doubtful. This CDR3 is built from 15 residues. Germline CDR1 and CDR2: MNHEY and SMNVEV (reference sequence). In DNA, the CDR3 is TGTGCCAGCAGTTTAAGGACTAGCGGGAGTTACGAGCAGTACTTC. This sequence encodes CASSLRTSGSYEQYF.

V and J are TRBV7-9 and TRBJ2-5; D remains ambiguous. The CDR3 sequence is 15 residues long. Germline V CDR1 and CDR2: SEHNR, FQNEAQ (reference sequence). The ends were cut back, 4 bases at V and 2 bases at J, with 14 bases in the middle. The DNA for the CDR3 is TGTGCCAGCAGCTCCTTCGGCCGGAGACAAGAGACCCAGTACTTC. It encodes CASSSFGRRQETQYF.

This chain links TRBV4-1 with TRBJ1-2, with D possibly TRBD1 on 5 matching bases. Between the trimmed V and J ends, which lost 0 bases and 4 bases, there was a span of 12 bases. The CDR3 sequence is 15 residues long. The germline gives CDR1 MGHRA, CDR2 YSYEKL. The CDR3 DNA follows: TGCGCCAGCAGCCAAGATCCGACAGCGACCTATGGCTACACCTTC. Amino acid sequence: CASSQDPTATYGYTF.

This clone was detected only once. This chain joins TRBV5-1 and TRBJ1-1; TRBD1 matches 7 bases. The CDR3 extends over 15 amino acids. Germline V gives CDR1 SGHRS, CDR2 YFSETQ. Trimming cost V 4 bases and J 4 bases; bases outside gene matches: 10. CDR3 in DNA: TGCGCCAGCAGCAGGGGGGACAGCAGTGCCACTGAAGCTTTCTTT. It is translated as CASSRGDSSATEAFF.

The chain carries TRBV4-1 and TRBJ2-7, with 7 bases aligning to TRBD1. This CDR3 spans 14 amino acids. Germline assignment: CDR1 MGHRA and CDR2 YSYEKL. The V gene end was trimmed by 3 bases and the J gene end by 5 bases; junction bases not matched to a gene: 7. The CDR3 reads CASSQLQGYDEQYF. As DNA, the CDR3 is TGCGCCAGCAGCCAGTTACAGGGGTACGACGAGCAGTACTTC.

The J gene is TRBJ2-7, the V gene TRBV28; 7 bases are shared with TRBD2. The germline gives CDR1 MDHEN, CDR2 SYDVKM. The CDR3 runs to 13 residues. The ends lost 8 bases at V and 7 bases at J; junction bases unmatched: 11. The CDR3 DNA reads TGTGCCAGCTCCCCCTGGCTGGGAGGGGAGCAGTACTTC. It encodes CASSPWLGGEQYF.

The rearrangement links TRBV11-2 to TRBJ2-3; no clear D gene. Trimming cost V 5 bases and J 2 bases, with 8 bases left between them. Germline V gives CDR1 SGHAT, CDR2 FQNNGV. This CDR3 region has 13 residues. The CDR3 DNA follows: TGTGCCAGCAGCCCTACAAACACAGATACGCAGTATTTT. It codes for CASSPTNTDTQYF. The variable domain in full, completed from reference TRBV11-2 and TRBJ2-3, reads EAGVAQSPRYKIIEKRQSVAFWCNPISGHATLYWYQQILGQGPKLLIQFQNNGVVDDSQLPKDRFSAERLKGVDSTLKIQPAKLEDSAVYLCASSPTNTDTQYFGPGTRLTVL.

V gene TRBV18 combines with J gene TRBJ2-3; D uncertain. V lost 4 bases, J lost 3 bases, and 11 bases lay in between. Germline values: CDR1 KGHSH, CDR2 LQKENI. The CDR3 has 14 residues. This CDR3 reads CASSRTTGTDTQYF. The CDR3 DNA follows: TGTGCCAGCTCACGTACGACGGGTACAGATACGCAGTATTTT.

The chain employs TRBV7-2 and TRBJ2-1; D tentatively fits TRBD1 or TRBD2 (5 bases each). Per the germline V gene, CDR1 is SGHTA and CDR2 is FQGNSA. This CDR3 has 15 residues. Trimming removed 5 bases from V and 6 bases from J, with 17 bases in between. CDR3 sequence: CASSPLDYGANEQFF. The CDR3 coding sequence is TGTGCCAGCAGCCCCTTAGACTACGGGGCCAATGAGCAGTTCTTC.

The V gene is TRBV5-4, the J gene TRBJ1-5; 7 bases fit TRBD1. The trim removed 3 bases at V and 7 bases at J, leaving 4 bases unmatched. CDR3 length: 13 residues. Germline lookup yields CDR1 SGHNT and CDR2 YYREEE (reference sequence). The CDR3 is CASSYRGGQPQHF. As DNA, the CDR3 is TGTGCCAGCAGCTACAGGGGAGGACAGCCCCAGCATTTT.

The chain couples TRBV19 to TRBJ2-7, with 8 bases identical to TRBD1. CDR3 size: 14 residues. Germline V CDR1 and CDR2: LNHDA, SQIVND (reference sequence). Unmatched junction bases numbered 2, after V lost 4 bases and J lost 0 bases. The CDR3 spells CASSTTGGSYEQYF. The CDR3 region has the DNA TGTGCCAGTAGTACAACAGGGGGCTCCTACGAGCAGTACTTC.

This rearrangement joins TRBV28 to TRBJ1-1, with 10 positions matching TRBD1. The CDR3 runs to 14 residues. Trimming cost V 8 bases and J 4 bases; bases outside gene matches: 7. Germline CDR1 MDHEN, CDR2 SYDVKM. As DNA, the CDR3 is TGTGCCAGCCCACCGACAGGGGGCTTCACTGAAGCTTTCTTT. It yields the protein CASPPTGGFTEAFF.

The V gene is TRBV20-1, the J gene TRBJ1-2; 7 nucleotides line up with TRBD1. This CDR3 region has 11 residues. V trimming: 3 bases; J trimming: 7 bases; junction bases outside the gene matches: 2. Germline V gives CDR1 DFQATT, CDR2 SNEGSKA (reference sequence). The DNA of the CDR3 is TGCAGTGCTAGCCAGGGGGTTGGCTACACCTTC. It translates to CSASQGVGYTF.